This T cell receptor (beta chain) was observed in a study of T cells in Graves' hyperthyroidism and ophthalmopathy. Background on the study: Blood from the periphery was taken at initial diagnosis, before any treatment. Study-level findings and limits: Stable hyperthyroidism and ophthalmopathy were separated using 13 V-J signatures. The model predicted ophthalmopathy a median around six months before onset.

Researchers took RNA transcripts and amplified the TCR beta CDR3 regions from them. The HTBI set primed first-round TCR CDR3 RT-PCR. One entry per CDR3 protein, called by TCRdb with MiXCR from the multiplex PCR reads. The sample lists some 340,000 distinct CDR3 sequences, approximately 13% occurring once. Germline V gene lookup returns CDR1 MNHNS and CDR2 SASEGT. V was clipped by 6 bases and J by 2 bases, with 16 bases between them. The CDR3 totals 15 residues. This sample holds PBMCs from roughly 10 ml fresh peripheral blood. With respect to this clonotype: Its target is unknown.

The sequence derives from a middle-aged woman with Graves' ophthalmopathy. V usage is TRBV6-1 and J usage is TRBJ1-1, with D possibly matching TRBD1 (6 bases). The sequenced material came from blood. As DNA, the CDR3 is TGTGCCAGCAGCCGTCGGGGCAGGGGAAACACTGAAGCTTTCTTT. Amino acid sequence: CASSRRGRGNTEAFF.